What follows is one TCR beta chain and its context. Its cognate antigen is unknown. CDR1 LNHDA and CDR2 SQIVND come from the germline V gene (reference sequence). V was clipped by 8 bases and J by 4 bases, with 20 bases between them. The CDR3 length is 16 residues. The data were produced by immunoSEQ multiplex PCR, yet TCRdb's version contains in-frame clones alone and is incomplete. The sample has approximately 160,000 clones, around 94% seen once. This record belongs to a study of T cell responses to AZD1222 COVID-19 vaccine. Whole-study findings and limits: Two AZD1222 doses significantly raised spike-specific TCR breadth and depth over controls. It should be noted that donors were predominantly white British and more often female, and clonal diversity was possibly underestimated.

Source: peripheral blood, taken on day 0 of AZD1222 vaccination. The rearrangement uses TRBV19 and TRBJ1-4, with TRBD1 as a possible D gene (6 bases). The receptor's source is an adult in good health. In DNA, the CDR3 is TGTGCCAGTCGCAACATTATGACAGGACGTAATGAAAAACTGTTTTTT. This translates into CASRNIMTGRNEKLFF. Supplemented by reference TRBV19 and TRBJ1-4, the full variable domain reads DGGITQSPKYLFRKEGQNVTLSCEQNLNHDAMYWYRQDPGQGLRLIYYSQIVNDFQKGDIAEGYSVSREKKESFPLTVTSAQKNPTAFYLCASRNIMTGRNEKLFFGSGTQLSVL.